This T cell receptor (beta chain) was observed in a study of T cell repertoires in cytomegalovirus infection. One entry per CDR3 protein results from TCRdb running MiXCR on the reads. The sample lists some 700,000 distinct CDR3 sequences; roughly 35% were seen once. Sequencing input: PBMCs. The sequence came from a human donor in good health (CMV status not recorded). Some clones in this sample may be carry-over from other donors' samples.

This CDR3 is CATTGTGGEAFF. The CDR3 bases are TGTGCCACCACCGGGACAGGGGGTGAAGCTTTCTTT. This chain connects TRBV24-1 to TRBJ1-1; 11 nucleotides align to TRBD1. The J segment lost 7 bases and the V segment lost 8 bases, leaving 2 bases of the junction unmatched. This CDR3 is 12 amino acids long. Looked up from germline, CDR1 is KGHDR and CDR2 is SFDVKD.